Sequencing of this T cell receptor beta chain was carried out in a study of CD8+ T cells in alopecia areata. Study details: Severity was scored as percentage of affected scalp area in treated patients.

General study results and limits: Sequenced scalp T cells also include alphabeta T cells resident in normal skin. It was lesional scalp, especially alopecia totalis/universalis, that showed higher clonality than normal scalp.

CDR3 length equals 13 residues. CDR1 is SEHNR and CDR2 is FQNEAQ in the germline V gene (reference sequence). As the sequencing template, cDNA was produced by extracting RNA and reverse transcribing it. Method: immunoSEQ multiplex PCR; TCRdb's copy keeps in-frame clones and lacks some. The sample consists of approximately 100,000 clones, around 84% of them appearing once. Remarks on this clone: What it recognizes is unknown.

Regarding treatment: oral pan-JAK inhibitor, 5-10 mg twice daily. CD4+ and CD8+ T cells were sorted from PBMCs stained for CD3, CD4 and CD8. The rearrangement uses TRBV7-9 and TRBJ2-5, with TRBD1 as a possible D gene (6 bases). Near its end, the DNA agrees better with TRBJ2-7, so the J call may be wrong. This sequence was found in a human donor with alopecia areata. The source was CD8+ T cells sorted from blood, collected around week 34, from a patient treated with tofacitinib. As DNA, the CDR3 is TGTGCCAGCACCCGGGCAGGGGTGTACGAGCAGTACTTC. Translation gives CASTRAGVYEQYF.